A selection of T cell receptor beta chains follows, all from one sample in a study of a mutant IDH1 vaccine in newly diagnosed glioma. Only in-frame clones appear in the TCRdb table, and some are missing; sequencing was by immunoSEQ multiplex PCR. Of roughly 50,000 clones listed, about 81% are singletons. Antigens for these TCRs are unknown. The sample here was PBMCs, taken from a glioma patient whose treatment included an IDH1 peptide vaccine. The receptors come from a man aged 25-45 years with glioma. Both conserved end residues are part of each CDR3. The D gene is left open where the match is weak. The size entry is marked missing in some rows and otherwise reads once, few, many or a size class.

-	few	TRBV19	TRBJ1-5	TGTGCCAGTAGTACATCTGGGAGCAATCAGCCCCAGCATTTT	CASSTSGSNQPQHF
TRBD1	-	TRBV6-1	TRBJ2-5	TGTGCCAGCAGTAACCGACAGGGGGCACAGGAGACCCAGTACTTC	CASSNRQGAQETQYF
-	-	TRBV11-2	TRBJ2-7	TGTGCCAGCAGGGGTGGCTACGAGCAGTACTTC	CASRGGYEQYF
TRBD2	-	TRBV19	TRBJ2-7	TGTGCCAGTAGTGAACAGGGACTAGTTTCCTACGAGCAGTACTTC	CASSEQGLVSYEQYF
-	-	TRBV4-1	TRBJ1-2	TGCGCCAGCAGCCAAGAACAGCTAGACTACTATGGCTACACCTTC	CASSQEQLDYYGYTF
-	-	TRBV2	TRBJ2-3	TGTGCCAGCAGTGAAGGGGGCGTTTTTCAAGATACGCAGTATTTT	CASSEGGVFQDTQYF
TRBD1	-	TRBV7-2	TRBJ1-2	TGTGCCAGCAGCCCCCAAGGTAGGACAGGGGGAGACTATGGCTACACCTTC	CASSPQGRTGGDYGYTF
TRBD2	-	TRBV19	TRBJ2-1	TGTGCCAGTAGTGCAATCGGGCTAGCGGGGGCTAATGAGCAGTTCTTC	CASSAIGLAGANEQFF
-	once	TRBV11-2	TRBJ2-7	TGTGCCAGCAGCTTAGTGACAGGACACGAGCAGTACTTC	CASSLVTGHEQYF
-	-	TRBV15	TRBJ2-7	TGTGCCACCAGCAGAGACAGGGGTTTTTTTGGGCAGTACTTC	CATSRDRGFFGQYF